These 13 T cell receptor beta chains originate from one sample sequenced in a study of molecular identifiers for immune sequencing clone quantification. Each CDR3 protein gets one entry after TCRdb re-called the PCR reads with MiXCR. The table lists about 640,000 distinct CDR3 sequences, just under 20% of them singletons, with roughly 0.83% in the top ten. The sample consisted of naive CD8+ T cells from blood, with Jurkat cell RNA spiked in. The subset here: FACS-sorted CD8+CD4-CCR7+CD45RA+ naive T cells. These receptors all stem from a human donor in good health. Some libraries in this study had Jurkat cell RNA spiked in.

This clonotype was detected a few times. This sequence joins TRBV4-3 and TRBJ2-7; 7 bases line up with TRBD1. V shed 3 bases, J shed 5 bases, and the junction held 4 bases outside the gene matches. The CDR3 is made up of 13 amino acids. Germline CDR1 reads LGHNA; CDR2 reads YSLEER. CDR3: CASSQGTVDEQYF. The CDR3 bases are TGCGCCAGCAGCCAGGGGACAGTCGACGAGCAGTACTTC.

This clonotype was counted ten times or more. The chain couples TRBV7-9 to TRBJ1-4; 9 bases fit TRBD1. CDR1 and CDR2 from the germline V gene are SEHNR and FQNEAQ (reference sequence). The CDR3 consists of 16 residues. V trimming: 5 bases; J trimming: 0 bases; junction bases outside the gene matches: 4. CDR3 nucleotides: TGTGCCAGCAGCACGACAGGGGGATCAACTAATGAAAAACTGTTTTTT. Residues: CASSTTGGSTNEKLFF. The full variable domain, completed using reference TRBV7-9 and TRBJ1-4, is DTGVSQNPRHKITKRGQNVTFRCDPISEHNRLYWYRQTLGQGPEFLTYFQNEAQLEKSRLLSDRFSAERPKGSFSTLEIQRTEQGDSAMYLCASSTTGGSTNEKLFFGSGTQLSVL.

The chain recombines TRBV19 with TRBJ1-2; D is uncertain. This CDR3 contains 13 residues. V was trimmed by 3 bases and J by 0 bases, leaving 5 bases between them. CDR1 is LNHDA and CDR2 is SQIVND in the germline V gene (reference sequence). CDR3 sequence reads: CASSIFSNYGYTF. The CDR3 DNA is TGTGCCAGTAGTATTTTCTCTAACTATGGCTACACCTTC.

This clonotype was counted ten times or more. V usage is TRBV29-1 and J usage is TRBJ2-7; D is undetermined. The V and J ends lost 6 bases and 3 bases respectively, with 6 bases between them. The V gene's germline CDR1 is SQVTM and CDR2 ANQGSEA. The length of the CDR3 is 10 residues. The CDR3 loop reads CSVVVYEQYF. The CDR3 DNA reads as TGCAGCGTGGTTGTCTACGAGCAGTACTTC.

Worth noting for this clonotype: One base away lies a much larger clone, so this may be a sequencing read error. This chain joins TRBV11-1 and TRBJ1-5; no clear D gene. Trimming removed 5 bases at V and 3 bases at J, with 20 bases between. The CDR3 has 17 amino acids. CDR1 is SGHAT and CDR2 is FQDESV in the germline V gene (reference sequence). In DNA form, the CDR3 reads TGTGCCAGCAGCCTAAAGGACGGCGCGTTAAACAATCAGCCCCAGCATTTT. It specifies CASSLKDGALNNQPQHF.

This clonotype was observed a few times. The chain joins TRBV7-9 to TRBJ1-6; D is uncertain. V was shortened by 5 bases and J by 6 bases, with 8 bases between the two germline ends. Germline V gives CDR1 SEHNR, CDR2 FQNEAQ (reference sequence). The CDR3 is 13 amino acids. This CDR3 reads CASSDGSNSPLHF. As DNA, the CDR3 is TGTGCCAGCAGCGATGGGAGTAATTCACCCCTCCACTTT.

The V and J genes are TRBV6-2 or TRBV6-3 and TRBJ1-6, with D possibly matching TRBD1 (6 bases). Germline CDR1 is MNHEY and CDR2 is SVGEGT. This CDR3 has 16 residues. The V gene lost 5 bases and the J gene lost 9 bases, with 20 bases spanning the gap. The CDR3 DNA follows: TGTGCCAGCAGTGCCCCCACAGTGGGGGCAGGTTCACCCCTCCACTTT. It yields the protein CASSAPTVGAGSPLHF.

This clonotype was seen a few times. A clone one base away is much larger, so this may be a read error. The chain combines TRBV4-1 with TRBJ1-6, with D tentatively TRBD1 (5 bases). The CDR3 loop spans 15 amino acids. Germline assignment: CDR1 MGHRA and CDR2 YSYEKL. CDR3 residues: CASSQGGSHNSPLHF. CDR3 DNA sequence: TGCGCCAGCTCCCAGGGCGGCTCCCATAATTCACCCCTCCACTTT.

This clonotype was counted at least ten times. V gene TRBV6-5 combines with J gene TRBJ2-6; D call uncertain. Trimming left V 4 bases short and J 0 bases short, with 13 bases between. The CDR3 extends over 17 amino acids. The germline CDR1 and CDR2 sequences are MNHEY and SVGAGI. CDR3 loop: CASSLRAPVSGANVLTF. In DNA form, the CDR3 reads TGTGCCAGCAGTTTAAGGGCACCCGTCTCTGGGGCCAACGTCCTGACTTTC.

This clonotype has just a few counts. In nucleotides, the CDR3 is TGTGCCAGCAGTCCCCTGGCGTTCGCGAACACCGGGGAGCTGTTTTTT. Protein: CASSPLAFANTGELFF. The chain employs TRBV6-5 and TRBJ2-2; D not resolved. The CDR3 is 16 amino acids. CDR1 is MNHEY and CDR2 is SVGAGI in the germline V gene. The V gene lost 5 bases and the J gene lost 0 bases, with 13 bases spanning the gap.

This clonotype was observed at least ten times. The J gene is TRBJ2-7, the V gene TRBV2; D ambiguous. Germline-derived CDR1 and CDR2 are SNHLY and FYNNEI. The V and J ends lost 2 bases and 1 base respectively, with 9 bases between them. This CDR3 region has 14 residues. The CDR3 sequence is CASSEQVGSYEQYF. CDR3 DNA sequence: TGTGCCAGCAGTGAACAGGTGGGGTCCTACGAGCAGTACTTC.

This clonotype was observed at least ten times. The V call is TRBV7-9, the J call TRBJ2-7; 10 bases fit TRBD1. This CDR3 comprises 15 residues. V gave up 3 bases and J gave up 4 bases; unmatched junction bases: 6. The germline V gene encodes CDR1 SEHNR and CDR2 FQNEAQ (reference sequence). CDR3 amino acids: CASSFGTGERYEQYF. In DNA, the CDR3 is TGTGCCAGCAGCTTCGGGACAGGGGAACGGTACGAGCAGTACTTC.

The genes are TRBV28 and TRBJ1-6; no reliable D call. In germline, CDR1 is MDHEN, CDR2 SYDVKM. The CDR3 is 12 residues long. V lost 4 bases and J 5 bases, leaving 3 bases between the germline ends. The CDR3 DNA reads TGTGCCAGCAGTTCGAATAATTCACCCCTCCACTTT. It translates to CASSSNNSPLHF.